This T cell receptor beta chain was documented in a study of blood T cell repertoires in COVID-19. Sequencing was performed with immunoSEQ multiplex PCR; in TCRdb, only in-frame clones are kept and a portion is missing. The sample records approximately 25,000 clones, roughly 79% being singletons. CDR3 length equals 16 residues. CDR1 SGHAT and CDR2 FQNNGV come from the germline V gene. V was cut by 4 bases and J by 1 base, with 14 bases left in between. Sequencing used peripheral blood. The rearrangement joins TRBV11-2 to TRBJ2-4; possible D gene TRBD2, 6 bases. The origin of this receptor is a man aged 45-65 years with COVID-19, enrolled during active disease. The CDR3: CASSSSGGRAKNIQYF. CDR3 sequence (DNA): TGTGCCAGCAGCTCCAGCGGAGGGAGGGCCAAAAACATTCAGTACTTC.